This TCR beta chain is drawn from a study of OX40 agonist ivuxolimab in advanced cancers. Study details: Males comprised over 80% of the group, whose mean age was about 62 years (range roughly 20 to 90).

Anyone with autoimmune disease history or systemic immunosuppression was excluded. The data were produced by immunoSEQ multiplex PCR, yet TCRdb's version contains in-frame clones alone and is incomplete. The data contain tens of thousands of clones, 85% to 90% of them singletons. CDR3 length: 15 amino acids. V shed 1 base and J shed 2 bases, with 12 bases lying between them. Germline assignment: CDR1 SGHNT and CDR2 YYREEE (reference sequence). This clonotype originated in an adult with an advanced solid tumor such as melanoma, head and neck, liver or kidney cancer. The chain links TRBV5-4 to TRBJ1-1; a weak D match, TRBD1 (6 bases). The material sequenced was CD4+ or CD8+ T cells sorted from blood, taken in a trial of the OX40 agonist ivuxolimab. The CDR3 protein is CASSLTYRANTEAFF. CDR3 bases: TGTGCCAGCAGCTTGACCTACAGGGCCAACACTGAAGCTTTCTTT.